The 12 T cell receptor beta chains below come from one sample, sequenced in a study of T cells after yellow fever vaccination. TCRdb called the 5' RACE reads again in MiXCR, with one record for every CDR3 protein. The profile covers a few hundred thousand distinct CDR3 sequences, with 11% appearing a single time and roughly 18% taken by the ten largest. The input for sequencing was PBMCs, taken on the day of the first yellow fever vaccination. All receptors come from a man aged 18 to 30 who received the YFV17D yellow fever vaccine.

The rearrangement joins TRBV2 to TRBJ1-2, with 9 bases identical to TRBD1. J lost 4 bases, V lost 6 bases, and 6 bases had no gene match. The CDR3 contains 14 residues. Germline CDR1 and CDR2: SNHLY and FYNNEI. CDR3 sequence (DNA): TGTGCCAGCAGGGACAGGGGATCATCCTATGGCTACACCTTC. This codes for CASRDRGSSYGYTF. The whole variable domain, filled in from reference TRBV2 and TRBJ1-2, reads EPEVTQTPSHQVTQMGQEVILRCVPISNHLYFYWYRQILGQKVEFLVSFYNNEISEKSEIFDDQFSVERPDGSNFTLKIRSTKLEDSAMYFCASRDRGSSYGYTFGSGTRLTVV.

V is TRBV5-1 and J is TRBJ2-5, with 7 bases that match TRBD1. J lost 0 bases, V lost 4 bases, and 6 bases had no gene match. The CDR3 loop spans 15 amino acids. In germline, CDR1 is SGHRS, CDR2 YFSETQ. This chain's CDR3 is CASSPTGMYQETQYF. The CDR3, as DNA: TGCGCCAGCAGCCCGACAGGGATGTACCAAGAGACCCAGTACTTC.

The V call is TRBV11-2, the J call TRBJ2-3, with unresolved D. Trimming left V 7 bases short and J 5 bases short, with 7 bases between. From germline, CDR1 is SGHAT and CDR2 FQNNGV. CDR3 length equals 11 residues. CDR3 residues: CASNPLDTQYF. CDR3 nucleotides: TGTGCCAGCAACCCCCTAGATACGCAGTATTTT.

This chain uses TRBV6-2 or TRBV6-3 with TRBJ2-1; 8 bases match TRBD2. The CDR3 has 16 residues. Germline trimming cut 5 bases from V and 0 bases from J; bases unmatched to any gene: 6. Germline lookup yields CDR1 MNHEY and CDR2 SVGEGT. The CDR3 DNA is TGTGCCAGCAGTGGGAGCGGGGGCCGCTCCTACAATGAGCAGTTCTTC. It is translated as CASSGSGGRSYNEQFF.

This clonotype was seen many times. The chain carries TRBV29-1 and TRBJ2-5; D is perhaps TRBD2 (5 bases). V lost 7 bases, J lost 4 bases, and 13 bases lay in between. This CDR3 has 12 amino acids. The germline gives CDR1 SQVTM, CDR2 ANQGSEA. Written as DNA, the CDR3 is TGCAGCGATAGTCGGGGTGCAGAGACCCAGTACTTC. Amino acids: CSDSRGAETQYF. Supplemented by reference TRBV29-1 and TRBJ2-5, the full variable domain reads SAVISQKPSRDICQRGTSLTIQCQVDSQVTMMFWYRQQPGQSLTLIATANQGSEATYESGFVIDKFPISRPNLTFSTLTVSNMSPEDSSIYLCSDSRGAETQYFGPGTRLLVL.

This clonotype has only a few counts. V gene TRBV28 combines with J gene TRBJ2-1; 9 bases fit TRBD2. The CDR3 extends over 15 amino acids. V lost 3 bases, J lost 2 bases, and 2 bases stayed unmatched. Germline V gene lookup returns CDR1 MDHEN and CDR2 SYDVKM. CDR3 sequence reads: CASSFAGGTYNEQFF. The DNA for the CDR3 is TGTGCCAGCAGTTTCGCGGGGGGGACCTACAATGAGCAGTTCTTC.

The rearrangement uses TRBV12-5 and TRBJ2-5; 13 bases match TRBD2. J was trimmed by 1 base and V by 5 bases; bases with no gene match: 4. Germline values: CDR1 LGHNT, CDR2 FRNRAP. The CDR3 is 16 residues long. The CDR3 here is CASGLTSGGPQETQYF. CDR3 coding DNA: TGTGCTAGTGGTCTGACTAGCGGGGGGCCCCAAGAGACCCAGTACTTC.

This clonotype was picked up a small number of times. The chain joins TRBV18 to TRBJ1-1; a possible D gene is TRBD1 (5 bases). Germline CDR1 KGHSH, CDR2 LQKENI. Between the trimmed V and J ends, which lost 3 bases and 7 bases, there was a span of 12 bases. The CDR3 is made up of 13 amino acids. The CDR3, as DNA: TGTGCCAGCTCACCGCCGGTAGGGGTTGAAGCTTTCTTT. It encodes CASSPPVGVEAFF.

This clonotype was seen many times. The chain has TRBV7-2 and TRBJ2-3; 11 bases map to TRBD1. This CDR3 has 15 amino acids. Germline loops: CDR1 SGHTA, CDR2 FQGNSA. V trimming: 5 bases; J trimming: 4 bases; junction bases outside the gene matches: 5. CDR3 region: CASSQAGQGADTQYF. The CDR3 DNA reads TGTGCCAGCAGCCAGGCGGGACAGGGGGCAGATACGCAGTATTTT.

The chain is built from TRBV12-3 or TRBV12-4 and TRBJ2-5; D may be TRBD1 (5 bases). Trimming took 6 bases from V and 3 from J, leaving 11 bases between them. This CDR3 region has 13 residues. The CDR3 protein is CASRHPDKETQYF. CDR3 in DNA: TGTGCCAGCAGGCACCCGGACAAAGAGACCCAGTACTTC.

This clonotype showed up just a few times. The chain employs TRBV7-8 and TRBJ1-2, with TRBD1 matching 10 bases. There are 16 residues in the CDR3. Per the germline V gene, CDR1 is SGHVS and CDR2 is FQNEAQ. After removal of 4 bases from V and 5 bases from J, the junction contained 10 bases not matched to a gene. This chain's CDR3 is CASSSPGTGVRYGYTF. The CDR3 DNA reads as TGTGCCAGCAGCTCGCCCGGGACAGGGGTTCGATATGGCTACACCTTC.

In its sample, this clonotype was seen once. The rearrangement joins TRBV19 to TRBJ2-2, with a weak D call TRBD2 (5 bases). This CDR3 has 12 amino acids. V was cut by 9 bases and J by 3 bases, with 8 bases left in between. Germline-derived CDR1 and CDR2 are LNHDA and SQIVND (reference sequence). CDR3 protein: CASTRYTGELFF. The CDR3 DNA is TGTGCCAGCACTAGATACACCGGGGAGCTGTTTTTT. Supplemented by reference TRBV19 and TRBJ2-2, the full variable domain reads DGGITQSPKYLFRKEGQNVTLSCEQNLNHDAMYWYRQDPGQGLRLIYYSQIVNDFQKGDIAEGYSVSREKKESFPLTVTSAQKNPTAFYLCASTRYTGELFFGEGSRLTVL.